Following are 29 T cell receptor beta chains from one sample sequenced in a study of shared clonotypes between healthy human individuals (dated by TCRdb to 2018 to 2020). Library preparation used the immunoSEQ multiplex PCR assay. Sourced from immuneACCESS, this table was stored by TCRdb with only in-frame sequences that have V and J called. A share of the clones is absent; for the studies checked, an unresolved V gene accounts for under half, and the remainder has no known explanation. The sample data list roughly 2.5 million clones, and 90% to 95% of these were observed just once. Of the sample, 0.13% to 0.15% is held by the ten largest clones. Material for sequencing was naive CD4+ T cells sorted from blood. The label giving this sample's cell subset or site can be read as: CD45RA+ positively selected. These receptor sequences come from a man between 18 and 29 years old in good health.

The rearrangement uses TRBV9 and TRBJ2-3; 8 bases are a match to TRBD2. The CDR3 length is 16 residues. The germline CDR1 and CDR2 sequences are SGDLS and YYNGEE. Trimming took 0 bases from V and 2 from J; bases not matched to a gene: 5. CDR3 amino acids: CASSVGRGGFTDTQYF. The CDR3 DNA reads as TGTGCCAGCAGCGTAGGTCGGGGGGGCTTCACAGATACGCAGTATTTT.

The rearrangement links TRBV6-5 to TRBJ2-7; 7 bases match TRBD1. V shed 0 bases, J shed 5 bases, and the junction held 7 bases outside the gene matches. This CDR3 is built from 15 residues. Germline V gene lookup returns CDR1 MNHEY and CDR2 SVGAGI. The CDR3 spells CASSYSTGKIDEQYF. In DNA form, the CDR3 reads TGTGCCAGCAGTTACTCGACAGGGAAGATCGACGAGCAGTACTTC.

V is TRBV29-1 and J is TRBJ1-1; a weak D match, TRBD1 (5 bases). Germline lookup yields CDR1 SQVTM and CDR2 ANQGSEA. V was cut by 7 bases and J by 0 bases, with 12 bases left in between. The CDR3 covers 13 residues. The CDR3 coding sequence is TGCAGCGCACTGACAGCAGTGAACACTGAAGCTTTCTTT. Its translation: CSALTAVNTEAFF.

The gene calls are TRBV6-6 and TRBJ2-2; tentative D call: TRBD2 (6 bases). CDR1 MNHNY and CDR2 SVGAGI come from the germline V gene (reference sequence). This CDR3 comprises 16 residues. The V and J ends lost 2 bases and 4 bases respectively, with 14 bases between them. This CDR3 reads CASSYAAGSVTGELFF. CDR3 sequence (DNA): TGTGCCAGCAGTTACGCCGCGGGGTCGGTCACCGGGGAGCTGTTTTTT.

V usage is TRBV5-6 and J usage is TRBJ1-1, with D possibly matching TRBD1 (5 bases). The V gene's germline CDR1 is SGHDT and CDR2 YYEEEE. Trimming cost V 2 bases and J 8 bases, with 10 bases left between them. There are 12 residues in the CDR3. The CDR3, as DNA: TGTGCCAGCAGCTTCTCCGGGACGGAAGCTTTCTTT. Its translation: CASSFSGTEAFF.

The CDR3 loop reads CASSKGTAESGELFF. CDR3 nucleotides: TGCGCCAGCAGCAAGGGGACAGCCGAATCCGGGGAGCTGTTTTTT. V usage is TRBV5-1 and J usage is TRBJ2-2; TRBD1 aligns across 7 bases. V lost 4 bases, J lost 6 bases, and 9 bases stayed unmatched. This CDR3 has 15 amino acids. CDR1 SGHRS and CDR2 YFSETQ come from the germline V gene.

The V and J genes are TRBV5-4 and TRBJ1-2; the match to TRBD1 covers 8 bases. This CDR3 is built from 15 residues. With V trimmed by 4 bases and J by 5 bases, 10 bases remained unmatched. Germline V gene lookup returns CDR1 SGHNT and CDR2 YYREEE (reference sequence). The CDR3 is CASSTTGVDSYGYTF. DNA for the CDR3: TGTGCCAGCAGCACGACAGGGGTCGATTCGTATGGCTACACCTTC.

This rearrangement joins TRBV6-4 to TRBJ2-2, with a weak D call TRBD2 (7 bases). Trimming removed 8 bases from V and 5 bases from J, with 15 bases in between. Germline values: CDR1 MRHNA, CDR2 SNTAGT. CDR3 length: 14 residues. CDR3: CASGGGGITGELFF. CDR3 sequence (DNA): TGTGCCAGCGGGGGGGGCGGCATAACCGGGGAGCTGTTTTTT.

The chain links TRBV5-1 to TRBJ1-1, with unresolved D. Per germline, CDR1 SGHRS and CDR2 YFSETQ. V lost 0 bases and J 5 bases, leaving 14 bases between the germline ends. The CDR3 runs 15 residues. The CDR3: CASSLEGREGTEAFF. As DNA, the CDR3 is TGCGCCAGCAGCTTGGAAGGTCGCGAGGGTACTGAAGCTTTCTTT.

This clone was counted between two and nine times. The rearrangement uses TRBV7-3 and TRBJ1-1, with D possibly being TRBD1 (6 bases). This CDR3 contains 14 residues. V was clipped by 4 bases and J by 2 bases, with 11 bases between them. The germline gives CDR1 SGHTA, CDR2 FQGTGA. CDR3 residues: CASSSSRGNTEAFF. DNA for the CDR3: TGTGCCAGCAGCTCATCCAGGGGTAACACTGAAGCTTTCTTT.

The rearrangement uses TRBV5-1 and TRBJ2-4; weak D call: TRBD1 (6 bases). Deletions cut 3 bases from V and 6 bases from J, with 10 bases between. Germline V gene sequence: CDR1 SGHRS, CDR2 YFSETQ. The CDR3 consists of 13 residues. CDR3 residues: CASSWTERNIQYF. The CDR3 region has the DNA TGCGCCAGCAGCTGGACAGAGAGAAACATTCAGTACTTC.

A word on this clone: Distinct nucleotide sequences in the sample also encode this CDR3. The chain carries TRBV28 and TRBJ1-1; no definite D call. V was shortened by 3 bases and J by 5 bases, with 4 bases between the two germline ends. Germline CDR1 reads MDHEN; CDR2 reads SYDVKM. CDR3 size: 11 residues. Here the CDR3 DNA reads TGTGCCAGCAGTTTTTTGACTGAAGCTTTCTTT. Translating it yields CASSFLTEAFF.

The rearrangement uses TRBV27 and TRBJ2-5, with D unresolved. V was trimmed by 4 bases and J by 0 bases, leaving 9 bases between them. Per germline, CDR1 MNHEY and CDR2 SMNVEV (reference sequence). The CDR3 length is 14 residues. The CDR3 DNA follows: TGTGCCAGCAGTTCCCTACTGTACCAAGAGACCCAGTACTTC. As protein: CASSSLLYQETQYF.

The CDR3 protein is CASIRRSTDTQYF. The CDR3 DNA sequence: TGTGCCAGCATACGCCGTAGCACAGATACGCAGTATTTT. The V and J genes are TRBV6-1 and TRBJ2-3; D remains ambiguous. The CDR3 loop spans 13 amino acids. Between the trimmed V and J ends, which lost 7 bases and 0 bases, there was a span of 8 bases. CDR1 is MNHNS and CDR2 is SASEGT in the germline V gene.

CDR3 nucleotide sequence: TGTGCCATCAGCCCCCGGGACGCGGGGAACACTGAAGCTTTCTTT. It yields the protein CAISPRDAGNTEAFF. The V gene is TRBV10-3, the J gene TRBJ1-1; D perhaps matches TRBD1 (5 bases). The germline V and J ends were trimmed by 6 bases and 1 base, with 15 bases remaining between them. The CDR3 consists of 15 residues. Germline CDR1 ENHRY, CDR2 SYGVKD.

This sequence joins TRBV19 and TRBJ2-1, with D unclear. Trimming shortened V by 5 bases and J by 6 bases, and 11 bases separated the two germline ends. Germline V gene lookup returns CDR1 LNHDA and CDR2 SQIVND (reference sequence). The CDR3 covers 13 residues. CDR3 residues: CASSFRTSNEQFF. In DNA form, the CDR3 reads TGTGCCAGTAGTTTCAGGACCTCCAATGAGCAGTTCTTC.

The chain recombines TRBV5-1 with TRBJ1-1; no firm D call. The CDR3 contains 15 residues. Germline V lookup: CDR1 SGHRS, CDR2 YFSETQ. V lost 1 base to trimming and J lost 0 bases, with 10 bases between them. The CDR3 nucleotides read TGCGCCAGCAGCTTGTGGGGAGGGATGAACACTGAAGCTTTCTTT. It codes for CASSLWGGMNTEAFF.

Details on this clone: Other DNA sequences in the sample encode the same CDR3. V usage is TRBV28 and J usage is TRBJ1-5; weak D call: TRBD1 (5 bases). The CDR3 covers 15 residues. Germline V gene lookup returns CDR1 MDHEN and CDR2 SYDVKM. With 2 bases removed from V and 0 bases from J, the gap between germline ends came to 8 bases. DNA of the CDR3: TGTGCCAGCAGTTTACCCACAGGTAGCAATCAGCCCCAGCATTTT. As protein: CASSLPTGSNQPQHF.

The gene calls are TRBV5-1 and TRBJ1-4; no definite D call. Between the trimmed V and J ends, which lost 5 bases and 7 bases, there was a span of 15 bases. This CDR3 is built from 14 residues. Germline V CDR1 and CDR2: SGHRS, YFSETQ. The CDR3 nucleotides read TGCGCCAGCAGACAGACGGGAGTGGGTGAAAAACTGTTTTTT. Protein sequence: CASRQTGVGEKLFF.

The chain employs TRBV7-9 and TRBJ2-2; TRBD1 matches 8 bases. CDR3 length equals 16 residues. Per germline, CDR1 SEHNR and CDR2 FQNEAQ (reference sequence). With 11 bases clipped from V and 3 bases from J, the junction kept 14 bases outside the gene matches. The CDR3 nucleotides are TGTGCCCCATCCAGGGGGCGGCCAGGGGACACCGGGGAGCTGTTTTTT. Translating gives CAPSRGRPGDTGELFF.

The chain carries TRBV2 and TRBJ2-1; D may be TRBD2 (5 bases). With 8 bases removed from V and 3 bases from J, the gap between germline ends came to 29 bases. This CDR3 has 19 residues. CDR1 SNHLY and CDR2 FYNNEI come from the germline V gene. In DNA form, the CDR3 reads TGTGCCAGCGGTTACAGACCCTTAGGAAAGAGGGCCTTCTACAATGAGCAGTTCTTC. Encoded protein: CASGYRPLGKRAFYNEQFF.

The chain combines TRBV29-1 with TRBJ2-1, with TRBD1 identical over 7 bases. Germline-derived CDR1 and CDR2 are SQVTM and ANQGSEA. The J segment lost 8 bases and the V segment lost 3 bases, leaving 10 bases of the junction unmatched. The CDR3 has 14 amino acids. CDR3 residues: CSVDLPPQGDEQFF. Here the CDR3 DNA reads TGCAGCGTTGACCTGCCACCTCAGGGGGATGAGCAGTTCTTC.

The chain links TRBV27 to TRBJ1-5; D not certain. The V gene lost 2 bases and the J gene lost 7 bases, with 9 bases spanning the gap. The germline V gene has CDR1 MNHEY and CDR2 SMNVEV (reference sequence). The CDR3 runs to 13 residues. CDR3 sequence: CASSLMGGQPQHF. The CDR3 region has the DNA TGTGCCAGCAGTTTAATGGGAGGGCAGCCCCAGCATTTT.

V and J are TRBV4-3 and TRBJ2-5, with D perhaps matching TRBD1 or TRBD2 (5 bases each). Judging by the DNA end, TRBJ2-7 fits better; the J call may be wrong. The CDR3 extends over 17 amino acids. CDR1 and CDR2 from the germline V gene are LGHNA and YSLEER. CDR3 sequence: CASSHGWRTLLSYEQYF. The CDR3 DNA is TGCGCCAGCAGCCATGGATGGAGGACATTACTCTCCTACGAGCAGTACTTC.

CDR3 region: CASSSGIAGNTIYF. CDR3 nucleotide sequence: TGTGCCAGCAGCTCAGGGATCGCTGGAAACACCATATATTTT. The V call is TRBV7-9, the J call TRBJ1-3; a possible D gene is TRBD1 (5 bases). The CDR3 is 14 amino acids. The germline gives CDR1 SEHNR, CDR2 FQNEAQ (reference sequence). Trimming cost V 4 bases and J 2 bases, with 9 bases left between them.

As regards this clone: Other nucleotide sequences from this sample produce the same CDR3. The genes are TRBV7-2 and TRBJ2-7; D might be TRBD1 or TRBD2, each matching 6 bases. The CDR3 has 14 residues. Germline lookup yields CDR1 SGHTA and CDR2 FQGNSA. V was cut by 1 base and J by 2 bases, with 9 bases left in between. The CDR3 region has the DNA TGTGCCAGCAGCTTAGTCGGGGGCACCTACGAGCAGTACTTC. Its protein is CASSLVGGTYEQYF.

CDR3 bases: TGTGCCAGCAGCTTCCCGGGAAACAACGAGCAGTACTTC. The encoded protein is CASSFPGNNEQYF. The chain has TRBV7-2 and TRBJ2-5; a weak D match, TRBD2 (5 bases). The end of the DNA aligns better with TRBJ2-7, so the J call may be wrong. The CDR3 has 13 amino acids. Germline CDR1 and CDR2: SGHTA and FQGNSA.

V gene TRBV9 combines with J gene TRBJ2-2, with TRBD2 identical over 9 bases. Germline V gene sequence: CDR1 SGDLS, CDR2 YYNGEE. The CDR3 contains 17 residues. J lost 4 bases, V lost 2 bases, and 9 bases had no gene match. CDR3 sequence (DNA): TGTGCCAGCAGCGTTAGCGGGGGACTGGTAGGCACCGGGGAGCTGTTTTTT. It codes for CASSVSGGLVGTGELFF.

The V gene is TRBV7-9, the J gene TRBJ1-1, with D unclear. Germline assignment: CDR1 SEHNR and CDR2 FQNEAQ (reference sequence). The CDR3 loop spans 13 amino acids. V was trimmed by 4 bases and J by 4 bases, leaving 10 bases between them. The DNA for the CDR3 is TGTGCCAGCAGCTCCCCCCGGGTCACTGAAGCTTTCTTT. Its protein product is CASSSPRVTEAFF.